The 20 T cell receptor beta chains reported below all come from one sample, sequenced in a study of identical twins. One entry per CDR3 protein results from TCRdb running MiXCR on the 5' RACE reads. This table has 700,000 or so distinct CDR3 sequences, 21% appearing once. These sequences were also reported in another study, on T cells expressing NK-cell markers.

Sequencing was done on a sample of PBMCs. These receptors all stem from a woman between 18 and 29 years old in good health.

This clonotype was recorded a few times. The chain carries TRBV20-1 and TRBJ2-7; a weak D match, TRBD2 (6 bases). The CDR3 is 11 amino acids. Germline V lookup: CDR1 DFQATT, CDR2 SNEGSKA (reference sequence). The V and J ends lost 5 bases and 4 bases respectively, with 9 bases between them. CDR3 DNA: TGCAGTGCTGCCGGGGGATACGAGCAGTACTTC. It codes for CSAAGGYEQYF.

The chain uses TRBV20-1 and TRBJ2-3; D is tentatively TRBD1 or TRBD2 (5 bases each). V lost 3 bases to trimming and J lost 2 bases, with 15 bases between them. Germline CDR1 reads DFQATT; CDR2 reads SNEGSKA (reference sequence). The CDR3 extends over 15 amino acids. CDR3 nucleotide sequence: TGCAGTGCTAGCCGGGGCCCGCCATCCACAGATACGCAGTATTTT. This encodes CSASRGPPSTDTQYF.

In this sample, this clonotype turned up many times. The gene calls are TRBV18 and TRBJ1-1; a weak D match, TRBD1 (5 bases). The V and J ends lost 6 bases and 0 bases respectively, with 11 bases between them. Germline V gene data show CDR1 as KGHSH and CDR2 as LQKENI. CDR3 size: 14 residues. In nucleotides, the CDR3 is TGTGCCAGCTCGTGGGGACGGCTGAACACTGAAGCTTTCTTT. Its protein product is CASSWGRLNTEAFF.

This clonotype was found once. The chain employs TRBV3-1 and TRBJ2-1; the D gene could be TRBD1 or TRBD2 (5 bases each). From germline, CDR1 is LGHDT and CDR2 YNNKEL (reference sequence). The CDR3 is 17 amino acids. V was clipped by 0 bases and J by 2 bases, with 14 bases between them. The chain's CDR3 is CASSQDRGEQAYNEQFF. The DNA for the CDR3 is TGTGCCAGCAGCCAAGATCGAGGGGAACAGGCCTACAATGAGCAGTTCTTC.

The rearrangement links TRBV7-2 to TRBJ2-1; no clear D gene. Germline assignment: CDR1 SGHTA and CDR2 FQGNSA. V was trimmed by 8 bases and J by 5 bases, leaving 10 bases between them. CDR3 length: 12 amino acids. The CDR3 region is CASGTRHNEQFF. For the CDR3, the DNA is TGTGCCAGCGGAACACGGCACAATGAGCAGTTCTTC.

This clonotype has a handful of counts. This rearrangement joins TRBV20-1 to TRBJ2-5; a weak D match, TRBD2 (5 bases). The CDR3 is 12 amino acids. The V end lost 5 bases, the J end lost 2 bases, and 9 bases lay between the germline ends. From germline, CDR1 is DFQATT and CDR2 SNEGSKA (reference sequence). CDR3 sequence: CSAGAVQETQYF. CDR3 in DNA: TGCAGTGCTGGAGCGGTACAAGAGACCCAGTACTTC.

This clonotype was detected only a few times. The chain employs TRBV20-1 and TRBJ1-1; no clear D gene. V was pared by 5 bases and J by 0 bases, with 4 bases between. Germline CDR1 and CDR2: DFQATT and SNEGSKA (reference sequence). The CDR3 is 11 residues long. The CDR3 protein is CSALMNTEAFF. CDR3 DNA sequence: TGCAGTGCTCTAATGAACACTGAAGCTTTCTTT.

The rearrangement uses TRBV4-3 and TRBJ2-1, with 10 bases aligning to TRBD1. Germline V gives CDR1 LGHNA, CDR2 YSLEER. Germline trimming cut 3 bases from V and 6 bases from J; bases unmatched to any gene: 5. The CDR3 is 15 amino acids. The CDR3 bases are TGCGCCAGCAGCCATCCCTGGACAGGGGGCAATGAGCAGTTCTTC. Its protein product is CASSHPWTGGNEQFF.

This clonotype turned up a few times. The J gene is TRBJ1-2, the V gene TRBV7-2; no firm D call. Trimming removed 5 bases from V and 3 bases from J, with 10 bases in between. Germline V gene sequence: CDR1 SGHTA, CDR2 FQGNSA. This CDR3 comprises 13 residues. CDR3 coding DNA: TGTGCCAGCAGCCCGGCCTATTACTATGGCTACACCTTC. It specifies CASSPAYYYGYTF. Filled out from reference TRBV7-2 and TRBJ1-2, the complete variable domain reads GAGVSQSPSNKVTEKGKDVELRCDPISGHTALYWYRQSLGQGLEFLIYFQGNSAPDKSGLPSDRFSAERTGGSVSTLTIQRTQQEDSAVYLCASSPAYYYGYTFGSGTRLTVV.

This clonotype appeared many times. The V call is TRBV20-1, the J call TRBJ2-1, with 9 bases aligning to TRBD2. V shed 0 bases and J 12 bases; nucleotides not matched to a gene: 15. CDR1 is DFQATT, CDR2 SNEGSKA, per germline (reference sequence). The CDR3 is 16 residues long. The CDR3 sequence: CSARDTGLATWGPQFF. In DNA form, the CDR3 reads TGCAGTGCTAGAGACACAGGACTAGCGACGTGGGGCCCGCAGTTCTTC.

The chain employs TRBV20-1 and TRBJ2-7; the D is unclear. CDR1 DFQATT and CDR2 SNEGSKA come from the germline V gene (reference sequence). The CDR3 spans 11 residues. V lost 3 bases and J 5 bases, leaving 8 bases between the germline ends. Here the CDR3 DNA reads TGCAGTGCTAGGTGGGTGGACGAGCAGTACTTC. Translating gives CSARWVDEQYF.

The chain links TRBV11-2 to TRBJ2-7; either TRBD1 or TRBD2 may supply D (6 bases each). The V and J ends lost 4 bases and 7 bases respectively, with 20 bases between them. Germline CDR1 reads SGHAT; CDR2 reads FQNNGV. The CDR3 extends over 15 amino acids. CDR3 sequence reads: CASSSWGAVGEEQYF. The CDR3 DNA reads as TGTGCCAGCAGCTCCTGGGGGGCAGTGGGAGAAGAGCAGTACTTC.

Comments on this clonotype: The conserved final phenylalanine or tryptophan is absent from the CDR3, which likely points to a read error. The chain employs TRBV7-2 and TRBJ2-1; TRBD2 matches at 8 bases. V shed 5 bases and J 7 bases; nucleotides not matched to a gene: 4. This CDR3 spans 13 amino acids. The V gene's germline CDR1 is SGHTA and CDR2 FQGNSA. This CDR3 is CASSRTSRNEQFL. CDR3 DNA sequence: TGTGCCAGCAGCCGGACTAGCCGAAATGAGCAGTTCCTC.

CDR3 protein: CASSRSGQSSYEQYF. The CDR3 DNA follows: TGCGCCAGCAGCCGGTCGGGACAGAGCTCCTACGAGCAGTACTTC. The chain couples TRBV4-3 to TRBJ2-7, with 7 nucleotides matching TRBD1. Unmatched junction bases numbered 6, after V lost 4 bases and J lost 0 bases. The CDR3 runs 15 residues. Germline V lookup: CDR1 LGHNA, CDR2 YSLEER.

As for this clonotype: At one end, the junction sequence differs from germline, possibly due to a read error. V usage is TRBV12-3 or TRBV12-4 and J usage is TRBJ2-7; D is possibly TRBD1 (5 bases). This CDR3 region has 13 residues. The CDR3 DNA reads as TGTGCCAGCAGTGTGGACATCTTACAAAGCCCCCACTTC. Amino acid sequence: CASSVDILQSPHF.

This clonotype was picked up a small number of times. The CDR3 sequence: CASSYLGQGSEQYF. CDR3 DNA sequence: TGTGCCAGCAGTTACCTCGGACAGGGAAGCGAGCAGTACTTC. J is TRBJ2-7 and V is TRBV6-5, with 8 bases identical to TRBD1. The germline V gene has CDR1 MNHEY and CDR2 SVGAGI. CDR3 size: 14 residues. The ends lost 2 bases at V and 6 bases at J; junction bases unmatched: 6.

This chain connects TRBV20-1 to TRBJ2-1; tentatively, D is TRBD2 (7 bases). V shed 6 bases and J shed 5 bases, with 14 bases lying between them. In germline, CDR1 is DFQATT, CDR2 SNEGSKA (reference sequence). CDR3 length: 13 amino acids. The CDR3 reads CSAGGLADNEQFF. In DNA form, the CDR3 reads TGCAGTGCCGGGGGCCTAGCGGACAATGAGCAGTTCTTC.

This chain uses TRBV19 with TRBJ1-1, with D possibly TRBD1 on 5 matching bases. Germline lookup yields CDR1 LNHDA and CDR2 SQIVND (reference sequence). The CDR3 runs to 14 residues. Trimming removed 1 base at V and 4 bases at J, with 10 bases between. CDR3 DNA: TGTGCCAGTAGTATAGGGGGGACCCTCACTGAAGCTTTCTTT. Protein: CASSIGGTLTEAFF.

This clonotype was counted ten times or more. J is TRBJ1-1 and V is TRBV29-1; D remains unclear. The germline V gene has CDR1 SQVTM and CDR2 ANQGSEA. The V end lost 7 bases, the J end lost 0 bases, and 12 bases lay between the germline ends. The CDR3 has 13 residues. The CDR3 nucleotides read TGCAGCGCTGACCAGAGCATGAACACTGAAGCTTTCTTT. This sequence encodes CSADQSMNTEAFF.

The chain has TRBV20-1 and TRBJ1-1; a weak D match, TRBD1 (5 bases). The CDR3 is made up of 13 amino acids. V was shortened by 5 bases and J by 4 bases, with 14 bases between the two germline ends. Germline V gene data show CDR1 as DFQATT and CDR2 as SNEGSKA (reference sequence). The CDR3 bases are TGCAGTGCTGTGGACGGGGGGTTCACTGAAGCTTTCTTT. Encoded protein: CSAVDGGFTEAFF.